The 21 T cell receptor beta chains presented below share a single source sample, sequenced in a study of CD8+CD57+ T cells in acquired aplastic anemia. Investigators profiled TCR beta VDJ and CDR3 from genomic DNA template. TCRdb redid the calling of the reads with MiXCR, one entry per CDR3 protein. The sample shows roughly 200,000 distinct CDR3 sequences, 65% of them seen only once. The authors sequenced patients whose flow cytometry had shown CD8+CD57+ cell expansion. Sequenced input: sorted CD4+, CD8+, or CD8+CD57+ T cells (not recorded which) from PBMCs. All receptors come from a human donor with aplastic anemia.

This clonotype was seen ten or more times. J is TRBJ2-3 and V is TRBV9, with TRBD2 matching over 7 bases. V was clipped by 0 bases and J by 4 bases; unmatched bases: 11. The CDR3 spans 17 residues. CDR1 is SGDLS, CDR2 YYNGEE, per germline. The CDR3 loop is CASSVGLAVQPADTQYF. The CDR3 nucleotides are TGTGCCAGCAGCGTAGGCCTAGCGGTCCAGCCCGCAGATACGCAGTATTTT.

This clonotype has just one count. The rearrangement uses TRBV24-1 and TRBJ2-3; D remains unclear. The CDR3 loop spans 14 amino acids. The ends were cut back, 5 bases at V and 0 bases at J, with 8 bases in the middle. In germline, CDR1 is KGHDR, CDR2 SFDVKD. The CDR3 loop reads CATSAWGSTDTQYF. The CDR3 bases are TGTGCCACCAGTGCGTGGGGTAGCACAGATACGCAGTATTTT.

The chain is built from TRBV2 and TRBJ1-4; D possibly corresponds to TRBD1 (5 bases). The ends were cut back, 1 base at V and 13 bases at J, with 10 bases in the middle. This CDR3 comprises 12 residues. The germline CDR1 and CDR2 sequences are SNHLY and FYNNEI. The DNA for the CDR3 is TGTGCCAGCAGTGAAGGGCCCGGGGGACTGTTTTTT. This sequence encodes CASSEGPGGLFF.

The sample holds one count of this clonotype. The rearrangement links TRBV20-1 to TRBJ1-6; D remains unclear. Between the trimmed V and J ends, which lost 0 bases and 7 bases, there was a span of 16 bases. The CDR3 length is 16 residues. From germline, CDR1 is DFQATT and CDR2 SNEGSKA (reference sequence). The CDR3 coding sequence is TGCAGTGCTAGAGATCTGAGGCAGTCGGCCAATTCACCCCTCCACTTT. It codes for CSARDLRQSANSPLHF.

In this sample, this clonotype turned up once. CDR3 residues: CASSEFPQGAGGETQYF. In DNA, the CDR3 is TGTGCCAGCAGTGAATTCCCCCAGGGGGCGGGCGGGGAGACCCAGTACTTC. The rearrangement joins TRBV25-1 to TRBJ2-5; 8 bases align to TRBD1. The germline V gene has CDR1 MGHDK and CDR2 SYGVNS. This CDR3 contains 17 residues. Germline trimming cut 1 base from V and 5 bases from J; bases unmatched to any gene: 12.

V gene TRBV7-8 combines with J gene TRBJ1-5; no definite D call. Trimming shortened V by 4 bases and J by 3 bases, and 7 bases separated the two germline ends. Germline V gene sequence: CDR1 SGHVS, CDR2 FQNEAQ. The length of the CDR3 is 13 residues. Here the CDR3 reads CASSSEVNQPQHF. The CDR3 DNA sequence: TGTGCCAGCAGCTCAGAAGTCAATCAGCCCCAGCATTTT.

The rearrangement uses TRBV24-1 and TRBJ1-2; D remains unclear. Between the trimmed V and J ends, which lost 3 bases and 5 bases, there was a span of 12 bases. The CDR3 is 14 residues long. The germline V gene has CDR1 KGHDR and CDR2 SFDVKD. The CDR3 DNA sequence: TGTGCCACCAGTGATCGCAGAGCCCGATATGGCTACACCTTC. Its translation: CATSDRRARYGYTF.

The chain carries TRBV20-1 and TRBJ2-1, with D perhaps assigned TRBD1 or TRBD2 (5 bases each). CDR1 and CDR2 (germline): DFQATT, SNEGSKA (reference sequence). The CDR3 sequence is 13 residues long. Between the trimmed V and J ends, which lost 3 bases and 6 bases, there was a span of 12 bases. Written as DNA, the CDR3 is TGCAGTGCTAGGGGGGTTTTTCTCAATGAGCAGTTCTTC. This encodes CSARGVFLNEQFF.

This clonotype occurred a few times. The chain has TRBV5-1 and TRBJ2-7; D gene unclear. Germline loops: CDR1 SGHRS, CDR2 YFSETQ. The CDR3 totals 11 residues. The V gene lost 4 bases and the J gene lost 3 bases, with 5 bases spanning the gap. CDR3 protein: CASSINYEQYF. The CDR3 DNA reads TGCGCCAGCAGCATAAACTACGAGCAGTACTTC.

This clonotype came up a few times. The chain uses TRBV2 and TRBJ1-1; D not certain. The CDR3 runs 13 residues. Trimming cost V 9 bases and J 1 base, with 12 bases left between them. CDR1 is SNHLY, CDR2 FYNNEI, per germline. The CDR3 loop reads CASRRQENTEAFF. The CDR3 coding sequence is TGTGCCAGTAGGAGGCAGGAGAACACTGAAGCTTTCTTT.

The rearrangement links TRBV15 to TRBJ2-1; the D gene could be TRBD1 or TRBD2 (5 bases each). The CDR3 is made up of 15 amino acids. V lost 3 bases and J 6 bases, leaving 15 bases between the germline ends. In germline, CDR1 is LNHNV, CDR2 YYDKDF (reference sequence). The CDR3 sequence is CATSSPEGLGNEQFF. As DNA, the CDR3 is TGTGCCACCAGCAGCCCCGAGGGGTTGGGCAATGAGCAGTTCTTC.

The chain combines TRBV10-3 with TRBJ2-7; TRBD1 matches at 7 bases. J gave up 2 bases and V 6 bases, and 4 bases lay outside the gene matches. Germline V gene sequence: CDR1 ENHRY, CDR2 SYGVKD. The CDR3 totals 13 residues. The CDR3 region is CAISGTDTYEQYF. The CDR3 DNA reads TGTGCCATCAGCGGGACAGATACCTACGAGCAGTACTTC.

The chain has TRBV19 and TRBJ1-1; D remains ambiguous. The CDR3 is 14 amino acids. Germline V gene data show CDR1 as LNHDA and CDR2 as SQIVND (reference sequence). V lost 0 bases to trimming and J lost 1 base, with 6 bases between them. CDR3 DNA sequence: TGTGCCAGTAGTATAGATTTGGAGAACACTGAAGCTTTCTTT. Protein sequence: CASSIDLENTEAFF.

In its sample, this clonotype was seen a few times. This chain connects TRBV10-3 to TRBJ2-7, with 7 positions matching TRBD1. J lost 2 bases, V lost 7 bases, and 8 bases had no gene match. CDR1 is ENHRY, CDR2 SYGVKD, per germline. CDR3 length equals 14 residues. CDR3 residues: CAITETGTTYEQYF. The CDR3 DNA sequence: TGTGCCATCACCGAGACAGGGACCACCTACGAGCAGTACTTC.

This clonotype has a count of ten or more. The chain employs TRBV6-5 and TRBJ1-2, with 8 bases fitting TRBD1. V lost 6 bases and J lost 4; bases outside the gene matches: 10. This CDR3 is 15 amino acids long. Germline V gives CDR1 MNHEY, CDR2 SVGAGI. In DNA, the CDR3 is TGTGCCAGCAGCCCAACGACAGGGGCCATCTATGGCTACACCTTC. It encodes CASSPTTGAIYGYTF.

This chain uses TRBV20-1 with TRBJ2-2, with TRBD2 identical over 8 bases. Losses at the gene ends were 1 base for V and 6 bases for J; bases not matched to a gene: 10. The CDR3 is made up of 16 amino acids. Germline-derived CDR1 and CDR2 are DFQATT and SNEGSKA (reference sequence). CDR3 sequence reads: CSARGTGLERSGELFF. CDR3 coding DNA: TGCAGTGCTAGAGGGACGGGACTAGAAAGGTCCGGGGAGCTGTTTTTT.

J is TRBJ1-2 and V is TRBV4-2; D is uncertain. CDR3 length: 11 amino acids. CDR1 is LGHNA and CDR2 is YNFKEQ in the germline V gene. V lost 0 bases to trimming and J lost 14 bases, with 10 bases between them. The CDR3 DNA reads as TGTGCCAGCAGCCAAGATACCGGTAAAACCTTC. Protein product: CASSQDTGKTF.

The chain uses TRBV7-8 and TRBJ1-5; possible D gene TRBD1, 5 bases. V lost 5 bases to trimming and J lost 5 bases, with 13 bases between them. The CDR3 length is 14 residues. Germline CDR1 SGHVS, CDR2 FQNEAQ. The CDR3 DNA reads TGTGCCAGCAGCATAGGGACCTTGTATCAGCCCCAGCATTTT. Translated: CASSIGTLYQPQHF.

This clonotype came up a few times. The chain joins TRBV7-9 to TRBJ1-5; 7 bases are a match to TRBD1. The CDR3 extends over 13 amino acids. The germline CDR1 and CDR2 sequences are SEHNR and FQNEAQ (reference sequence). V trimming: 7 bases; J trimming: 2 bases; junction bases outside the gene matches: 2. The CDR3 DNA is TGTGCCAGCACAGGGACAGGCAATCAGCCCCAGCATTTT. As protein: CASTGTGNQPQHF.

J is TRBJ1-1 and V is TRBV9, with 8 bases fitting TRBD1. The CDR3 contains 15 residues. Germline values: CDR1 SGDLS, CDR2 YYNGEE. With V trimmed by 4 bases and J by 0 bases, 5 bases remained unmatched. The CDR3 DNA reads as TGTGCCAGCAGCCCTCGGACAGGGCTGAACACTGAAGCTTTCTTT. Translated, it gives CASSPRTGLNTEAFF.

The chain carries TRBV20-1 and TRBJ1-1; D ambiguous. Germline assignment: CDR1 DFQATT and CDR2 SNEGSKA (reference sequence). Trimming cost V 1 base and J 1 base, with 7 bases left between them. The CDR3 extends over 13 amino acids. The CDR3 protein is CSARADTNTEAFF. In nucleotides, the CDR3 is TGCAGTGCTAGAGCCGATACGAACACTGAAGCTTTCTTT.